This T cell receptor (beta chain) came from a study of long-term antiretroviral therapy in people with HIV. Comments on this clone: What it binds is not known.

immunoSEQ v3.0 was run at survey level. Here immunoSEQ multiplex PCR was the method, and the copy in TCRdb shows in-frame clones only, minus some. This table has about 17,000 clones, about 81% appearing once. Every HIV-positive participant received treatment in the United States. Germline values: CDR1 MNHEY, CDR2 SVGAGI. CDR3 length: 15 amino acids. V was clipped by 7 bases and J by 5 bases, with 20 bases between them. Overall study results and limits: Among HIV repertoires, CDR3 length ranges were narrower than those of controls. Before ART, certain clones expanded, and these dominated the repertoire at all time points.

This material consisted of unsorted PBMCs, taken 0.3 years after starting antiretroviral therapy. The sequence was obtained from a man between 18 and 29 years old with HIV. The chain couples TRBV6-5 to TRBJ1-1; D possibly corresponds to TRBD1 (5 bases). CDR3 sequence: CASIRMGTGDTEAFF. CDR3 in DNA: TGTGCCAGCATCAGAATGGGCACGGGGGATACTGAAGCTTTCTTT.